This record looks at one TCR beta chain sequence and its context. These data are taken from a study of T cells in Graves' hyperthyroidism and ophthalmopathy. Trimming stripped 7 bases from V and 1 base from J, with 18 bases between. The CDR3 spans 16 residues. CDR1 is SNHLY and CDR2 is FYNNEI in the germline V gene. Hyperthyroidism, newly diagnosed and lasting under 2 months, affected patients aged 18 to 65. TCR beta CDR3 sequences were amplified from RNA transcripts. HTBI primers drove first-round RT-PCR of the TCR CDR3. TCRdb reanalysed the multiplex PCR reads using MiXCR and keeps one entry per CDR3 protein. Among about 300,000 distinct CDR3 sequences listed, around 15% were seen once.

Material: blood. This chain uses TRBV2 with TRBJ2-3; D is tentatively TRBD1 or TRBD2 (7 bases each). This sequence was found in a woman in her forties with Graves' hyperthyroidism. The CDR3 protein is CASTTRGGAGTDTQYF. DNA of the CDR3: TGTGCCAGCACCACCAGGGGGGGCGCAGGCACAGATACGCAGTATTTT.